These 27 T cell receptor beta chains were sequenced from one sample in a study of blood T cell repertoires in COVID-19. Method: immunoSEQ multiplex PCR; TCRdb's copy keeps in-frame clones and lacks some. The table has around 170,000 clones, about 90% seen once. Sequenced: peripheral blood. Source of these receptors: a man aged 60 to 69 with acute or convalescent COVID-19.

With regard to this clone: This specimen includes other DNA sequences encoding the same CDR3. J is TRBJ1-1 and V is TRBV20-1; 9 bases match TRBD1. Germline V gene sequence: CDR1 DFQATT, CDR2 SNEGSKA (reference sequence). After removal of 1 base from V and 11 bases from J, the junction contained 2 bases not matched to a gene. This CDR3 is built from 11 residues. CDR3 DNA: TGCAGTGCTAGAGGGGACAGGGCCGCTTTCTTT. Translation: CSARGDRAAFF.

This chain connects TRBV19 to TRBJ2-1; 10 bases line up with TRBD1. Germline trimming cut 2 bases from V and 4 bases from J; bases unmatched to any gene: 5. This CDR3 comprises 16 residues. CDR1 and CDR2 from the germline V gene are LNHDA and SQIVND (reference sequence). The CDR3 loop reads CASSISPGQGYNEQFF. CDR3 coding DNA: TGTGCCAGTAGTATATCACCGGGACAGGGGTACAATGAGCAGTTCTTC.

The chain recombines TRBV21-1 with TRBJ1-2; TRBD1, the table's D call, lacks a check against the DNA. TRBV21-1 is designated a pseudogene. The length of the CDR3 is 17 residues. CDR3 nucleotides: TGTGCCAGCAGCACCCGGGACAGCCAGCCGCCTAACTATGGCTACACCTTC. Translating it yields CASSTRDSQPPNYGYTF.

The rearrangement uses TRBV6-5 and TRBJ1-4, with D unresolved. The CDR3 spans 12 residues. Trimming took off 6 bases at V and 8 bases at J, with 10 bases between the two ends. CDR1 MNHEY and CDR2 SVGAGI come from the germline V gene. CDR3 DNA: TGTGCCAGCAGACCGGAGGGAGAAAAACTGTTTTTT. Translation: CASRPEGEKLFF.

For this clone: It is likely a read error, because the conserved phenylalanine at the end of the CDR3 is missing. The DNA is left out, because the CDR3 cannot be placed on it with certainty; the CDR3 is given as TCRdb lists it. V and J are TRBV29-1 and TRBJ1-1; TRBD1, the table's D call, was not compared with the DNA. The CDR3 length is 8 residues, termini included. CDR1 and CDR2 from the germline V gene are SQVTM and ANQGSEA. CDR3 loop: CSVPPGVI.

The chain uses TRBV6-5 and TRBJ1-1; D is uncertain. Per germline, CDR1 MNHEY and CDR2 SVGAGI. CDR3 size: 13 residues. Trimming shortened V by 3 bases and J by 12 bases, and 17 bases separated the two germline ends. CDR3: CASSYDLAILPFF. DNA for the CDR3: TGTGCCAGCAGTTATGACCTAGCCATACTACCTTTCTTT.

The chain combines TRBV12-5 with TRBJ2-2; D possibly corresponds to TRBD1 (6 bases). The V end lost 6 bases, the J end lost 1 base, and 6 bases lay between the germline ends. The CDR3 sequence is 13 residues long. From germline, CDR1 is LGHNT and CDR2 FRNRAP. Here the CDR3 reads CASGQGNTGELFF. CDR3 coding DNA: TGTGCTAGTGGACAGGGGAACACCGGGGAGCTGTTTTTT.

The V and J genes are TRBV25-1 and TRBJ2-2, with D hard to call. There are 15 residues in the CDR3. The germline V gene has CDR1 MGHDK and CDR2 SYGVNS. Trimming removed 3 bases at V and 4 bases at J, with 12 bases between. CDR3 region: CASSDPSYTTGELFF. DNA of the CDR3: TGTGCCAGCAGTGACCCCTCGTACACCACCGGGGAGCTGTTTTTT.

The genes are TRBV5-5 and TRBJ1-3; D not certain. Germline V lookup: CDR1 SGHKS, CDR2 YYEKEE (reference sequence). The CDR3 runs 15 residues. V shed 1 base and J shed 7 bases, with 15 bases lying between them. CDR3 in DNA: TGTGCCAGCAGCTTGCAGTCCCTCGAGGGTAACACCATATATTTT. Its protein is CASSLQSLEGNTIYF.

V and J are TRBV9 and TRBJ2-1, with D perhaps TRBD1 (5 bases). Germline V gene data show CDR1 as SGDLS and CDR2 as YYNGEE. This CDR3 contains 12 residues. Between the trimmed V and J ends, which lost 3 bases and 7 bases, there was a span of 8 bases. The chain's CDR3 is CASSGRENEQFF. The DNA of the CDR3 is TGTGCCAGCAGCGGCAGGGAAAATGAGCAGTTCTTC.

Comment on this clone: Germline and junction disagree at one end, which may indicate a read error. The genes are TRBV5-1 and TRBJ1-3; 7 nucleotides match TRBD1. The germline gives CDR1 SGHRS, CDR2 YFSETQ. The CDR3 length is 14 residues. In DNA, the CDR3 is TGCGCCAGCAGCCCGACAGGGAAGGGAAACACCATGTATTTT. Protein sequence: CASSPTGKGNTMYF.

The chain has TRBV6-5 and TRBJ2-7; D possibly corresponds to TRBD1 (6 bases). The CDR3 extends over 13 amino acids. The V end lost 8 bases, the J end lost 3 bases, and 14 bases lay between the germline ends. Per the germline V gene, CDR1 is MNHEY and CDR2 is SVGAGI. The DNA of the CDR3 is TGTGCCAGCTCTTGGACAGAGTACTACGAGCAGTACTTC. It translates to CASSWTEYYEQYF.

The CDR3 reads CASSISRFEQFF. CDR3 in DNA: TGTGCCAGCAGCATCTCTCGGTTTGAGCAGTTCTTC. V is TRBV3-1 (or the pseudogene TRBV3-2) and J is TRBJ2-1; D not resolved. CDR1 LGHDT and CDR2 YNNKEL come from the germline V gene (reference sequence). Deletions cut 5 bases from V and 9 bases from J, with 11 bases between. The length of the CDR3 is 12 residues.

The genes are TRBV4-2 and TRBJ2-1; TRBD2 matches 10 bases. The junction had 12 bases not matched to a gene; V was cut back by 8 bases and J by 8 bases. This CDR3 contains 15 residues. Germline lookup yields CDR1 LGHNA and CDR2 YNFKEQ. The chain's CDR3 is CASGYQRGGTDEQFF. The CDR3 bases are TGTGCCAGCGGATACCAGCGGGGGGGGACGGATGAGCAGTTCTTC.

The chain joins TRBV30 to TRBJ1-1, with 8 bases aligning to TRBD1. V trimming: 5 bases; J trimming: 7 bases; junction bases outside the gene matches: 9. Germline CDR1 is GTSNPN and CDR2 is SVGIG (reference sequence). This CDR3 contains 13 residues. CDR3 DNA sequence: TGTGCCTGGGGGACAGGCCGGATTAATGAAGCTTTCTTT. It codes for CAWGTGRINEAFF.

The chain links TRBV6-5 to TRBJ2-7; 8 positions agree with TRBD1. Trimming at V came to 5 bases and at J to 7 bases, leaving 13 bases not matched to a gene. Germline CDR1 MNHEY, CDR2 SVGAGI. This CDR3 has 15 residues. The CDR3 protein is CASSPQGQGSGEQYF. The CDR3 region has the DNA TGTGCCAGCAGTCCCCAAGGACAGGGATCGGGAGAGCAGTACTTC.

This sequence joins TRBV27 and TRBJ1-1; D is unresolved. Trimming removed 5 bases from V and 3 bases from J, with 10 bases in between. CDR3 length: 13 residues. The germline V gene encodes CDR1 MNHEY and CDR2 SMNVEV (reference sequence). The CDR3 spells CASSRKRYTEAFF. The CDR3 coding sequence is TGTGCCAGCAGTCGCAAACGGTACACTGAAGCTTTCTTT.

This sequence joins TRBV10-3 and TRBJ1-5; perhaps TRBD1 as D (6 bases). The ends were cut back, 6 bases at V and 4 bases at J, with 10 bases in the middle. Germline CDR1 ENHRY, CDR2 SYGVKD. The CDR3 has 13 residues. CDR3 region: CAISRDNNQPQHF. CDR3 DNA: TGTGCCATCAGCCGGGACAATAATCAGCCCCAGCATTTT.

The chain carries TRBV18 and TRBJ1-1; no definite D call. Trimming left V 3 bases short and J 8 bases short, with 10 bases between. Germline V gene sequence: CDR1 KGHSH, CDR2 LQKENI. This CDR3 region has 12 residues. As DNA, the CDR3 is TGTGCCAGCTCACCGAACTTATTGGAAGCTTTCTTT. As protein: CASSPNLLEAFF.

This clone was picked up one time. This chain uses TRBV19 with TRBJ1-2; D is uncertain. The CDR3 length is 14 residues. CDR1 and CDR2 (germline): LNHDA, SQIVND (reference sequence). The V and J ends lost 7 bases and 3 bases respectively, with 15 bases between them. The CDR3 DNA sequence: TGTGCCAGTAAAGACCGGGTGGCCGACTATGGCTACACCTTC. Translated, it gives CASKDRVADYGYTF.

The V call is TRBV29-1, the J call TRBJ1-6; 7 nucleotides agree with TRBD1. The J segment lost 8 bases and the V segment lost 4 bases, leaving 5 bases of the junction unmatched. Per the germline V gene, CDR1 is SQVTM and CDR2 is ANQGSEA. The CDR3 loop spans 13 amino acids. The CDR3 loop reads CSVGTGGHSPLHF. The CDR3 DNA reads TGCAGCGTTGGGACAGGAGGGCATTCACCCCTCCACTTT.

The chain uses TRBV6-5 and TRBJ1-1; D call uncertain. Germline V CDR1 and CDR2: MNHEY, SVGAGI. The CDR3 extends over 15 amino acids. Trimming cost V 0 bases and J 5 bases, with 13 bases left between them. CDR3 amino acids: CASSYSTPRRTEAFF. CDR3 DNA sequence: TGTGCCAGCAGTTACTCCACACCTAGGCGGACTGAAGCTTTCTTT.

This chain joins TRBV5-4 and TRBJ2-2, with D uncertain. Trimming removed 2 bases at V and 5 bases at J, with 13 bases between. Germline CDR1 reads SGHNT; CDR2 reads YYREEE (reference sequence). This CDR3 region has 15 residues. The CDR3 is CASSLPSDGTGELFF. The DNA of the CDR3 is TGTGCCAGCAGCTTACCCAGCGATGGGACCGGGGAGCTGTTTTTT.

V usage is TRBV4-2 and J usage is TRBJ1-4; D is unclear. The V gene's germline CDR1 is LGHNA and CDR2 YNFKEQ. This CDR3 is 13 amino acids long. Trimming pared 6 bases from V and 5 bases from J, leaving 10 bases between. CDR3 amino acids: CASSRERNEKLFF. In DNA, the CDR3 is TGTGCCAGCAGTCGGGAGAGGAATGAAAAACTGTTTTTT.

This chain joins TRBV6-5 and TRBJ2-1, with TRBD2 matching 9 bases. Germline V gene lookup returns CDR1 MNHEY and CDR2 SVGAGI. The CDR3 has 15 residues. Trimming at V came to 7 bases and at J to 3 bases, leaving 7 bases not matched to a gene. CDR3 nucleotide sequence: TGTGCCAGCACCCCCCCTAGCGGGGACTACAATGAGCAGTTCTTC. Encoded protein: CASTPPSGDYNEQFF.

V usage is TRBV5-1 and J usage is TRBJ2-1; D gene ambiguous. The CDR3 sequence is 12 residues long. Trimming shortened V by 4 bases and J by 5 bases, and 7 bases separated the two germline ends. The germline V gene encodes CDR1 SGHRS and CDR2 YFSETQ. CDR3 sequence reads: CASSVQNNEQFF. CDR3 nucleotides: TGCGCCAGCAGCGTACAGAACAATGAGCAGTTCTTC. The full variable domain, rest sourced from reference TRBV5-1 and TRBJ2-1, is KAGVTQTPRYLIKTRGQQVTLSCSPISGHRSVSWYQQTPGQGLQFLFEYFSETQRNKGNFPGRFSGRQFSNSRSEMNVSTLELGDSALYLCASSVQNNEQFFGPGTRLTVL.

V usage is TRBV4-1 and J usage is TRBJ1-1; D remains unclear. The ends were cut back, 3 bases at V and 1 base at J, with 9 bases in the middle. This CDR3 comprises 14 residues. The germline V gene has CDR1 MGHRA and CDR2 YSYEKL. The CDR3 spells CASSHGSGNTEAFF. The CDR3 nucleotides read TGCGCCAGCAGCCATGGGTCGGGGAACACTGAAGCTTTCTTT.